This TCR beta chain was found in a study of cytomegalovirus exposure and HLA in healthy donors. This clone has a single count. 13 Jbeta primers and 60 Vbeta primers were used for the PCR. The protocol was immunoSEQ multiplex PCR, while the TCRdb copy is restricted to in-frame clones and leaves out a portion. Here the sample spans approximately 100,000 clones, 65% to 80% being singletons. From germline, CDR1 is SGHKS and CDR2 YYEKEE (reference sequence). This CDR3 contains 13 residues. Trimming removed 9 bases from V and 3 bases from J, with 15 bases in between. This TCR was sampled from a male donor in good health and CMV-seropositive. The sequencing input was PBMCs. The chain links TRBV5-5 to TRBJ1-2; possibly TRBD1 for D (5 bases). The CDR3, as DNA: TGTGCCAAGACGGGGGAATCCTACTATGGCTACACCTTC. As protein: CAKTGESYYGYTF.